Below, 22 T cell receptor beta chains from the same sample are listed, as sequenced in a study of T cells in Graves' hyperthyroidism and ophthalmopathy. From RNA transcripts, TCR beta CDR3 regions were amplified. Carried out on the TCR CDR3, a first-round RT-PCR used the HTBI primer set. TCRdb reprocessed the multiplex PCR reads via MiXCR and lists one record per CDR3 protein. The sample contains about 380,000 distinct CDR3 sequences, roughly 14% of which appear only once. The source material was blood. These receptors came from a man aged 25-45 years with Graves' hyperthyroidism that later progressed to Graves' ophthalmopathy.

There are a few counts of this clonotype. The V gene is TRBV20-1, the J gene TRBJ2-5, with a weak D call TRBD1 (6 bases). CDR1 DFQATT and CDR2 SNEGSKA come from the germline V gene (reference sequence). The CDR3 has 17 amino acids. V was trimmed by 0 bases and J by 4 bases, leaving 21 bases between them. The CDR3 region has the DNA TGCAGTGCTAGAGATCCATTCAGGGGCCAAACTGGAGAGACCCAGTACTTC. It codes for CSARDPFRGQTGETQYF.

Many counts were recorded for this clonotype. The chain employs TRBV28 and TRBJ1-6; 7 nucleotides line up with TRBD1. V lost 5 bases to trimming and J lost 4 bases; unmatched junction nucleotides: 5. The CDR3 sequence is 15 residues long. Germline assignment: CDR1 MDHEN and CDR2 SYDVKM. In DNA form, the CDR3 reads TGTGCCAGCAGTCCGACGGGACAGTATAATTCACCCCTCCACTTT. Residues: CASSPTGQYNSPLHF. Looking up the rest from reference TRBV28 and TRBJ1-6 gives the full variable domain: DVKVTQSSRYLVKRTGEKVFLECVQDMDHENMFWYRQDPGLGLRLIYFSYDVKMKEKGDIPEGYSVSREKKERFSLILESASTNQTSMYLCASSPTGQYNSPLHFGNGTRLTVT.

This clonotype occurred many times. The V and J genes are TRBV12-3 or TRBV12-4 and TRBJ1-5; D perhaps matches TRBD1 (6 bases). This CDR3 contains 15 residues. Trimming left V 5 bases short and J 1 base short, with 12 bases between. This chain's CDR3 is CASSDVGGSNQPQHF. The CDR3 DNA reads TGTGCCAGCAGTGATGTAGGGGGGAGCAATCAGCCCCAGCATTTT.

This clonotype was picked up many times. This chain links TRBV5-1 with TRBJ2-5; no reliable D call. Looked up from germline, CDR1 is SGHRS and CDR2 is YFSETQ. Deletions cut 4 bases from V and 1 base from J, with 11 bases between. The CDR3 has 14 residues. This chain's CDR3 is CASSLGSLQETQYF. The CDR3 DNA is TGCGCCAGCAGCCTCGGTTCACTCCAAGAGACCCAGTACTTC.

This clonotype has at least ten counts. The gene calls are TRBV2 and TRBJ2-7; no definite D call. The CDR3 has 15 amino acids. Germline V lookup: CDR1 SNHLY, CDR2 FYNNEI. V shed 6 bases and J shed 2 bases, with 17 bases lying between them. The CDR3 sequence: CASRPETSPPYEQYF. The CDR3 DNA sequence: TGTGCCAGCAGGCCCGAGACATCACCTCCCTACGAGCAGTACTTC. The full variable domain, rest sourced from reference TRBV2 and TRBJ2-7, is EPEVTQTPSHQVTQMGQEVILRCVPISNHLYFYWYRQILGQKVEFLVSFYNNEISEKSEIFDDQFSVERPDGSNFTLKIRSTKLEDSAMYFCASRPETSPPYEQYFGPGTRLTVT.

This clonotype was seen many times. The chain links TRBV28 to TRBJ2-7; D not certain. The germline V gene encodes CDR1 MDHEN and CDR2 SYDVKM. There are 13 residues in the CDR3. The ends were cut back, 1 base at V and 2 bases at J, with 6 bases in the middle. Here the CDR3 reads CASSLFVAYEQYF. The CDR3 bases are TGTGCCAGCAGTTTATTTGTGGCCTACGAGCAGTACTTC. The variable domain in full, completed from reference TRBV28 and TRBJ2-7, reads DVKVTQSSRYLVKRTGEKVFLECVQDMDHENMFWYRQDPGLGLRLIYFSYDVKMKEKGDIPEGYSVSREKKERFSLILESASTNQTSMYLCASSLFVAYEQYFGPGTRLTVT.

This clonotype was seen repeatedly, ten times or more. The chain couples TRBV6-1 to TRBJ1-2, with D possibly being TRBD1 (6 bases). This CDR3 contains 17 residues. The V end was cut by 3 bases, the J end by 0 bases, with 17 bases between. CDR1 is MNHNS and CDR2 is SASEGT in the germline V gene. The CDR3: CASSDSWDTLTNYGYTF. CDR3 coding DNA: TGTGCCAGCAGTGATAGCTGGGACACCCTAACTAACTATGGCTACACCTTC.

This clonotype has only a few counts. This chain uses TRBV6-1 with TRBJ1-4; D uncertain. Trimming cost V 6 bases and J 0 bases, with 17 bases left between them. Germline loops: CDR1 MNHNS, CDR2 SASEGT. The length of the CDR3 is 17 residues. This CDR3 reads CASSGLADRATNEKLFF. DNA for the CDR3: TGTGCCAGCAGCGGCTTAGCAGACCGTGCAACTAATGAAAAACTGTTTTTT.

This clonotype was observed many times. J is TRBJ2-7 and V is TRBV28, with TRBD1 as a possible D gene (5 bases). Germline CDR1 and CDR2: MDHEN and SYDVKM. Trimming took 5 bases from V and 2 from J, leaving 7 bases between them. This CDR3 comprises 12 residues. CDR3 coding DNA: TGTGCCAGCAGTATACAGGCCTACGAGCAGTACTTC. Translation: CASSIQAYEQYF.

This clonotype occurred a few times. The chain uses TRBV7-6 and TRBJ2-5; no clear D gene. CDR1 and CDR2 from the germline V gene are SGHVS and FNYEAQ. The V and J ends lost 5 bases and 5 bases respectively, with 12 bases between them. The CDR3 covers 13 residues. The CDR3 loop reads CASSLNIWETQYF. CDR3 sequence (DNA): TGTGCCAGCAGCCTGAACATATGGGAGACCCAGTACTTC.

This clonotype was seen ten or more times. V and J are TRBV2 and TRBJ1-1; D is ambiguous. The CDR3 extends over 9 amino acids. Germline CDR1 SNHLY, CDR2 FYNNEI. Trimming pared 9 bases from V and 6 bases from J, leaving 5 bases between. CDR3 DNA sequence: TGTGCCAGTATTCCTGAAGCTTTCTTT. Amino acids: CASIPEAFF.

The gene calls are TRBV5-4 and TRBJ2-2; the match to TRBD2 covers 7 bases. Germline loops: CDR1 SGHNT, CDR2 YYREEE (reference sequence). CDR3 length: 14 amino acids. V shed 4 bases and J 7 bases; nucleotides not matched to a gene: 7. CDR3 amino acids: CASSPRGEGGELFF. CDR3 nucleotides: TGTGCCAGCAGCCCCCGGGGGGAAGGCGGGGAGCTGTTTTTT. The full variable domain, completed using reference TRBV5-4 and TRBJ2-2, is ETGVTQSPTHLIKTRGQQVTLRCSSQSGHNTVSWYQQALGQGPQFIFQYYREEENGRGNFPPRFSGLQFPNYSSELNVNALELDDSALYLCASSPRGEGGELFFGEGSRLTVL.

This clonotype was seen more than once but under ten times. The chain carries TRBV6-2 or TRBV6-3 and TRBJ2-1; D remains unclear. CDR1 is MNHEY and CDR2 is SVGEGT in the germline V gene. V gave up 2 bases and J gave up 10 bases, with 9 bases separating them. The CDR3 length is 12 residues. CDR3 DNA sequence: TGTGCCAGCAGTTACCGGTTTGAAGAGCAGTTCTTC. It yields the protein CASSYRFEEQFF.

With respect to this clonotype: The CDR3 carries no conserved terminal phenylalanine or tryptophan, so it likely arises from a read error. The chain has TRBV30 and TRBJ1-1; D unresolved. CDR3 length: 12 residues. The germline CDR1 and CDR2 sequences are GTSNPN and SVGIG (reference sequence). V lost 3 bases to trimming and J lost 1 base, with 6 bases between them. For the CDR3, the DNA is TGTGCCTGGAGGCCCGGGAACACTGAAGCTTTCCTT. It encodes CAWRPGNTEAFL.

This clonotype was seen more than once but under ten times. The chain recombines TRBV29-1 with TRBJ2-3, with D hard to call. V lost 5 bases, J lost 6 bases, and 6 bases lay in between. The CDR3 is 10 amino acids. Germline V gene data show CDR1 as SQVTM and CDR2 as ANQGSEA. Here the CDR3 reads CSVMSDTQYF. The CDR3 coding sequence is TGCAGCGTTATGTCCGATACGCAGTATTTT.

V is TRBV4-2 and J is TRBJ2-7, with TRBD1 identical over 8 bases. Germline CDR1 LGHNA, CDR2 YNFKEQ. There are 15 residues in the CDR3. The J segment lost 4 bases and the V segment lost 4 bases, leaving 9 bases of the junction unmatched. CDR3 nucleotides: TGTGCCAGCAGCCCTGAGCGGACAGGGAATTACGAGCAGTACTTC. This gives the protein CASSPERTGNYEQYF.

V and J are TRBV4-1 and TRBJ2-5; tentative D call: TRBD1 (6 bases). The CDR3 length is 16 residues. Germline CDR1 MGHRA, CDR2 YSYEKL. The V and J ends lost 2 bases and 5 bases respectively, with 18 bases between them. The CDR3 region has the DNA TGCGCCAGCAGCCAAACACCACAGGGTTGGGGGGAGACCCAGTACTTC. Translation gives CASSQTPQGWGETQYF.

The chain joins TRBV20-1 to TRBJ2-5; tentatively, D is TRBD2 (6 bases). This CDR3 is 14 amino acids long. The germline V gene encodes CDR1 DFQATT and CDR2 SNEGSKA (reference sequence). Trimming left V 6 bases short and J 5 bases short, with 19 bases between. DNA for the CDR3: TGCAGTGCGGTCAGCGGAGGGCCTTTCGAGACCCAGTACTTC. Its protein is CSAVSGGPFETQYF.

The genes are TRBV11-3 and TRBJ2-7; TRBD1 or TRBD2 may be the D gene (5 bases each). CDR1 SGHNT and CDR2 YENEEA come from the germline V gene. This CDR3 comprises 13 residues. The V gene lost 5 bases and the J gene lost 3 bases, with 11 bases spanning the gap. CDR3 sequence: CASSPWDGYEQYF. In DNA form, the CDR3 reads TGTGCCAGCAGCCCCTGGGACGGCTACGAGCAGTACTTC.

This clonotype was counted between two and nine times. The V gene is TRBV5-5, the J gene TRBJ1-3; possibly TRBD1 for D (6 bases). V gave up 6 bases and J gave up 0 bases, with 16 bases separating them. Germline CDR1 and CDR2: SGHKS and YYEKEE (reference sequence). This CDR3 contains 16 residues. CDR3: CASKEGDPHSGNTIYF. CDR3 DNA: TGTGCCAGCAAGGAGGGGGACCCACACTCTGGAAACACCATATATTTT.

This clonotype was seen a few times. V gene TRBV11-2 combines with J gene TRBJ2-2, with D possibly called TRBD1 or TRBD2 (5 bases each). The CDR3 spans 17 residues. Germline values: CDR1 SGHAT, CDR2 FQNNGV. The V and J ends lost 5 bases and 4 bases respectively, with 20 bases between them. CDR3 residues: CASSPNFSGAGTGELFF. CDR3 DNA: TGTGCCAGCAGCCCAAACTTTTCCGGGGCGGGCACCGGGGAGCTGTTTTTT. The whole variable domain, remainder taken from reference TRBV11-2 and TRBJ2-2, is EAGVAQSPRYKIIEKRQSVAFWCNPISGHATLYWYQQILGQGPKLLIQFQNNGVVDDSQLPKDRFSAERLKGVDSTLKIQPAKLEDSAVYLCASSPNFSGAGTGELFFGEGSRLTVL.

This clonotype was observed at least ten times. This chain joins TRBV7-9 and TRBJ1-2, with a weak D call TRBD1 (5 bases). Germline lookup yields CDR1 SEHNR and CDR2 FQNEAQ (reference sequence). V shed 0 bases and J shed 8 bases, with 13 bases lying between them. This CDR3 is built from 14 residues. CDR3 DNA sequence: TGTGCCAGCAGCTTAGCGCTGGGACCGGAGGGCTACACCTTC. This codes for CASSLALGPEGYTF.